Shown below are 17 T cell receptor beta chains from a single sample sequenced in a study of shared clonotypes between healthy human individuals. Using immunoSEQ multiplex PCR, the repertoire was profiled, and TCRdb retains in-frame clones only, with some absent. Here the sample spans under 1,100,000 clones, 75% to 85% being singletons. Sequences were obtained from memory CD4+ T cells from PBMCs. The subset is: CD45RA-negative fraction. The receptors stem from a young man in good health. Some clones in this sample may be carry-over from other donors' samples.

The V call is TRBV18, the J call TRBJ1-4; a weak D match, TRBD1 (6 bases). The CDR3 length is 15 residues. V gave up 3 bases and J gave up 7 bases, with 15 bases separating them. In germline, CDR1 is KGHSH, CDR2 LQKENI. This CDR3 is CASSPRQDRGEKLFF. DNA of the CDR3: TGTGCCAGCTCACCTCGACAGGATAGAGGTGAAAAACTGTTTTTT.

This chain uses TRBV20-1 with TRBJ1-2; D uncertain. V was trimmed by 4 bases and J by 3 bases, leaving 3 bases between them. Germline values: CDR1 DFQATT, CDR2 SNEGSKA (reference sequence). The CDR3 has 10 amino acids. Here the CDR3 reads CSAMDYGYTF. The CDR3 DNA reads as TGCAGTGCTATGGACTATGGCTACACCTTC.

V usage is TRBV4-3 and J usage is TRBJ1-3; D uncertain. The CDR3 is 15 amino acids. V was pared by 1 base and J by 4 bases, with 11 bases between. Germline assignment: CDR1 LGHNA and CDR2 YSLEER. The DNA of the CDR3 is TGCGCCAGCAGCCAAGCGGGTCTTCTCGGAAACACCATATATTTT. Protein sequence: CASSQAGLLGNTIYF.

This clone appeared once. The chain recombines TRBV2 with TRBJ2-7; 7 bases align to TRBD1. Germline values: CDR1 SNHLY, CDR2 FYNNEI. With 7 bases clipped from V and 0 bases from J, the junction kept 9 bases outside the gene matches. The CDR3 runs to 15 residues. CDR3 sequence: CASTPRDSSSYEQYF. The CDR3 coding sequence is TGTGCCAGCACCCCCCGGGACAGCTCCTCCTACGAGCAGTACTTC.

The chain has TRBV4-3 and TRBJ2-1; 12 bases are a match to TRBD2. The ends lost 0 bases at V and 4 bases at J; junction bases unmatched: 7. CDR1 LGHNA and CDR2 YSLEER come from the germline V gene. This CDR3 comprises 18 residues. Here the CDR3 reads CASSQEGKLAGGYNEQFF. The CDR3 nucleotides read TGCGCCAGCAGCCAAGAAGGAAAGCTAGCGGGAGGGTACAATGAGCAGTTCTTC.

The chain has TRBV5-4 and TRBJ1-1, with 7 bases matching TRBD1. Trimming at V came to 4 bases and at J to 8 bases, leaving 5 bases not matched to a gene. The CDR3 consists of 12 residues. CDR1 SGHNT and CDR2 YYREEE come from the germline V gene (reference sequence). The CDR3 spells CASSQGTAEAFF. The CDR3 DNA reads as TGTGCCAGCAGCCAAGGGACAGCCGAAGCTTTCTTT. Full variable domain (rest looked up from reference TRBV5-4 and TRBJ1-1): ETGVTQSPTHLIKTRGQQVTLRCSSQSGHNTVSWYQQALGQGPQFIFQYYREEENGRGNFPPRFSGLQFPNYSSELNVNALELDDSALYLCASSQGTAEAFFGQGTRLTVV.

This clone occurred a few times. This chain joins TRBV4-1 and TRBJ2-1; 8 bases fit TRBD2. This CDR3 comprises 16 residues. Germline CDR1 is MGHRA and CDR2 is YSYEKL. Trimming cost V 1 base and J 6 bases; bases outside gene matches: 8. DNA for the CDR3: TGCGCCAGCAGCCAAGGGTGGAGCGGGAGTTCCAATGAGCAGTTCTTC. Encoded protein: CASSQGWSGSSNEQFF.

The CDR3 protein is CAWAASGGGYTF. The CDR3 nucleotides are TGTGCCTGGGCCGCTTCAGGGGGAGGCTACACCTTC. V and J are TRBV30 and TRBJ1-2, with 7 bases fitting TRBD1. Trimming cost V 5 bases and J 8 bases; bases outside gene matches: 8. Germline V gene data show CDR1 as GTSNPN and CDR2 as SVGIG (reference sequence). The CDR3 has 12 amino acids. Complete variable domain (other parts from reference TRBV30 and TRBJ1-2): SQTIHQWPATLVQPVGSPLSLECTVEGTSNPNLYWYRQAAGRGLQLLFYSVGIGQISSEVPQNLSASRPQDRQFILSSKKLLLSDSGFYLCAWAASGGGYTFGSGTRLTVV.

The V and J genes are TRBV9 and TRBJ2-1; the D gene is possibly TRBD2 (6 bases). V shed 6 bases and J shed 6 bases, with 16 bases lying between them. Germline lookup yields CDR1 SGDLS and CDR2 YYNGEE. The CDR3 is 14 amino acids. The CDR3 loop is CASTPGLGGNEQFF. The DNA of the CDR3 is TGTGCCAGCACCCCGGGTCTCGGGGGCAATGAGCAGTTCTTC.

Note on this clone: The same CDR3 arises from other DNA sequences in this sample as well. The CDR3 DNA follows: TGTGCCAGCAGTCCCCGCGGGACCGGGGAGCTGTTTTTT. It is translated as CASSPRGTGELFF. The V and J genes are TRBV6-5 and TRBJ2-2, with D tentatively TRBD2 (5 bases). The CDR3 is 13 amino acids. Germline loops: CDR1 MNHEY, CDR2 SVGAGI. V lost 5 bases and J 5 bases, leaving 9 bases between the germline ends.

The chain is built from TRBV4-2 and TRBJ2-5; perhaps D is TRBD1 or TRBD2 (6 bases each). The CDR3 contains 14 residues. Germline CDR1 and CDR2: LGHNA and YNFKEQ. V shed 2 bases and J shed 4 bases, with 11 bases lying between them. The CDR3 nucleotides are TGTGCCAGCAGCCAATACACGGGGGCAGAGACCCAGTACTTC. It yields the protein CASSQYTGAETQYF.

The chain employs TRBV27 and TRBJ1-3, with TRBD1 matching over 7 bases. The trim removed 6 bases at V and 2 bases at J, leaving 4 bases unmatched. CDR3 length: 14 amino acids. Per germline, CDR1 MNHEY and CDR2 SMNVEV (reference sequence). The CDR3 bases are TGTGCCAGCAGGCCAACAGGGGCTGGAAACACCATATATTTT. This translates into CASRPTGAGNTIYF.

This clone turned up a few times. The chain joins TRBV6-6 to TRBJ2-3; TRBD2 agrees at 11 bases. The V and J ends lost 8 bases and 3 bases, in that order; junction bases with no gene match: 7. The CDR3 is made up of 15 amino acids. CDR1 and CDR2 (germline): MNHNY, SVGAGI (reference sequence). The CDR3 loop is CASGGASGRTDTQYF. DNA for the CDR3: TGTGCCAGCGGGGGGGCTAGCGGGAGGACAGATACGCAGTATTTT.

This chain connects TRBV19 to TRBJ2-7, with D uncertain. V was clipped by 3 bases and J by 3 bases, with 18 bases between them. The CDR3 totals 16 residues. CDR1 and CDR2 (germline): LNHDA, SQIVND (reference sequence). CDR3 DNA: TGTGCCAGTAGTATTGCCCTTAGCCAAGACAACTACGAGCAGTACTTC. Protein product: CASSIALSQDNYEQYF.

The V gene is TRBV6-5, the J gene TRBJ2-7; a possible D gene is TRBD1 (6 bases). Germline loops: CDR1 MNHEY, CDR2 SVGAGI. V gave up 2 bases and J gave up 0 bases, with 11 bases separating them. This CDR3 is 15 amino acids long. The CDR3 spells CASSYGGRNSYEQYF. CDR3 nucleotide sequence: TGTGCCAGCAGTTACGGGGGCAGGAACTCCTACGAGCAGTACTTC.

V and J are TRBV6-1 and TRBJ2-5; TRBD2 is a possible D gene (7 bases). V lost 9 bases to trimming and J lost 5 bases, with 16 bases between them. From germline, CDR1 is MNHNS and CDR2 SASEGT. CDR3 length: 13 residues. This chain's CDR3 is CARGGYSGETQYF. The CDR3 DNA follows: TGTGCCAGGGGGGGCTATAGCGGGGAGACCCAGTACTTC.

V gene TRBV5-1 combines with J gene TRBJ1-6, with a possible D match to TRBD1 (6 bases). With 5 bases removed from V and 5 bases from J, the gap between germline ends came to 11 bases. This CDR3 spans 14 amino acids. Germline CDR1 reads SGHRS; CDR2 reads YFSETQ. DNA of the CDR3: TGCGCCAGCAGTGTGGACAGACATAATTCACCCCTCCACTTT. Its translation is CASSVDRHNSPLHF.